Detailed here is one TCR beta chain. What it binds is unknown. This entry comes from a study of cytomegalovirus exposure and HLA in healthy donors. Germline V gene lookup returns CDR1 SNHLY and CDR2 FYNNEI. V gave up 3 bases and J gave up 7 bases; unmatched junction bases: 9. CDR3 size: 15 residues. The study, taken as a whole, reports: It was assumed in the presence/absence analyses that sequencing depth was roughly uniform across donors. In all likelihood, a cluster of highly shared sequence variants was a sequencing artifact. Analysis was carried out at a later point, and it linked a missense DCLRE1C variant to TCR beta V- and J-gene trimming.

60 Vbeta and 13 Jbeta primers were used in PCR. Only in-frame clones appear in the TCRdb table, and some are missing; sequencing was by immunoSEQ multiplex PCR. The sample has 110,000 or so clones, less than 85% seen once; the top ten hold approximately 8%. The clonotype comes from a man aged 35 to 55 in good health and CMV-seropositive. The sample was PBMCs. J is TRBJ1-5 and V is TRBV2, with 7 bases lining up with TRBD1. DNA for the CDR3: TGTGCCAGCAGTGAGCAGGGGGAAATCGGGCAGCCCCAGCATTTT. This sequence encodes CASSEQGEIGQPQHF.